The following is a T cell receptor (beta chain) sequence with its context. The target antigen is unknown. The PCR contained 60 Vbeta and 13 Jbeta primers. Assay used: immunoSEQ multiplex PCR; TCRdb lists only in-frame clones, some missing. The sample consists of about 160,000 clones, approximately 70% of them appearing once. This entry comes from a study of cytomegalovirus exposure and HLA in healthy donors. The study, taken as a whole, reports: Some public TCRs appeared in many individuals, while most sequences were rare.

CDR1 SGHVS and CDR2 FQNEAQ come from the germline V gene. V was clipped by 8 bases and J by 5 bases; unmatched bases: 4. This CDR3 comprises 13 residues. This chain joins TRBV7-8 and TRBJ1-1; TRBD1 matches 11 bases. The sequence came from a man aged 18 to 35 in good health and CMV-seropositive. The sample consisted of PBMCs. DNA for the CDR3: TGTGCCAGCGGACAGGGGGCACGGACTGAAGCTTTCTTT. Protein product: CASGQGARTEAFF.